This entry describes one T cell receptor beta chain. Clones were read by immunoSEQ multiplex PCR, and TCRdb kept only the in-frame ones, dropping some. The table shows some 370,000 clones, with about 87% occurring only once. This record comes from a study of blood T cell repertoires in COVID-19. For the study at large: Sites in the United States, Italy and Spain provided acute and convalescent COVID-19 samples.

The source of this sequence is a woman in her twenties or thirties with COVID-19, enrolled during active disease. The sequenced material came from peripheral blood.

CDR3 nucleotide sequence: TGCAGTTACCAACGCGTCCTTGAAGCTTTCTTT. It specifies CSYQRVLEAFF. This chain joins TRBV20-1 and TRBJ1-1; D not certain. Between the trimmed V and J ends, which lost 8 bases and 7 bases, there was a span of 14 bases. The germline V gene encodes CDR1 DFQATT and CDR2 SNEGSKA (reference sequence). The CDR3 loop spans 11 amino acids.